The clone carrying this TCR beta chain has only a few counts. Antigen specificity is unknown. This sample was taken from a study of cytotoxic CD8 clonotypes in ibrutinib-treated CLL. Findings and caveats of the study: Clonality measured at baseline exceeded age-matched healthy donors, tracking circulating CD8+ T-cell counts.

In germline, CDR1 is SQVTM, CDR2 ANQGSEA. CDR3 size: 12 residues. V dropped 4 bases and J dropped 6 bases, with 10 bases sitting between them. Assay used: immunoSEQ multiplex PCR; TCRdb lists only in-frame clones, some missing. The profile shows 150,000 to 200,000 clones, around nine tenths of them singletons. The chain couples TRBV29-1 to TRBJ2-1; D is unclear. The source is a human donor with chronic lymphocytic leukemia. The source was PBMCs, collected at disease progression, from a patient treated with ibrutinib. CDR3 residues: CSVVGLRNEQFF. In DNA, the CDR3 is TGCAGCGTTGTTGGGCTGCGCAATGAGCAGTTCTTC.